Following are 19 T cell receptor beta chains from one sample sequenced in a study of PD-1 blockade in classical Hodgkin lymphoma. The protocol was immunoSEQ multiplex PCR, while the TCRdb copy is restricted to in-frame clones and leaves out a portion. The sample consists of tens of thousands of clones, around 86% of them appearing once. Each patient experienced a relapse that followed autologous stem cell transplantation, and brentuximab vedotin exposure varied. Magnetic negative selection was used to purify CD4+ T cells from PBMCs that had been thawed. The sample in question was CD4+ T cells from blood, obtained at baseline. These TCRs come from a human donor with classical Hodgkin lymphoma.

This clone was detected only a few times. The genes are TRBV5-4 and TRBJ1-2; no clear D gene. V was cut by 4 bases and J by 4 bases, with 14 bases left in between. The CDR3 spans 14 residues. Germline-derived CDR1 and CDR2 are SGHNT and YYREEE (reference sequence). In nucleotides, the CDR3 is TGTGCCAGCAGCGGGCACAACTACCTCTATGGCTACACCTTC. Its translation: CASSGHNYLYGYTF.

The J gene is TRBJ1-2, the V gene TRBV27; no clear D gene. V gave up 6 bases and J gave up 4 bases, with 9 bases separating them. Germline loops: CDR1 MNHEY, CDR2 SMNVEV (reference sequence). The CDR3 covers 12 residues. The CDR3 nucleotides are TGTGCCAGCAGATCGCTCCGCTATGGCTACACCTTC. It codes for CASRSLRYGYTF.

The gene calls are TRBV7-2 and TRBJ2-1; D possibly corresponds to TRBD2 (5 bases). CDR1 SGHTA and CDR2 FQGNSA come from the germline V gene. This CDR3 has 14 residues. The ends were cut back, 0 bases at V and 6 bases at J, with 9 bases in the middle. The CDR3 protein is CASSLAGGLNEQFF. The DNA of the CDR3 is TGTGCCAGCAGCTTAGCGGGCGGACTCAATGAGCAGTTCTTC.

This clone was detected only a few times. The CDR3 protein is CASSIPQNQPQHF. As DNA, the CDR3 is TGTGCCAGTAGTATTCCCCAAAATCAGCCCCAGCATTTT. The chain uses TRBV19 and TRBJ1-5; D uncertain. There are 13 residues in the CDR3. CDR1 and CDR2 from the germline V gene are LNHDA and SQIVND (reference sequence). V was shortened by 3 bases and J by 4 bases, with 7 bases between the two germline ends.

V gene TRBV5-1 combines with J gene TRBJ1-4; tentatively, D is TRBD1 (6 bases). This CDR3 is 17 amino acids long. Germline V gives CDR1 SGHRS, CDR2 YFSETQ. With 1 base removed from V and 7 bases from J, the gap between germline ends came to 20 bases. The CDR3 reads CASSLRGLGIDSEKLFF. In nucleotides, the CDR3 is TGCGCCAGCAGCTTGCGGGGGCTGGGAATCGATAGTGAAAAACTGTTTTTT. Together with reference TRBV5-1 and TRBJ1-4, the CDR3 gives the full variable domain: KAGVTQTPRYLIKTRGQQVTLSCSPISGHRSVSWYQQTPGQGLQFLFEYFSETQRNKGNFPGRFSGRQFSNSRSEMNVSTLELGDSALYLCASSLRGLGIDSEKLFFGSGTQLSVL.

The chain has TRBV28 and TRBJ1-3, with D possibly being TRBD1 (5 bases). Trimming took off 6 bases at V and 0 bases at J, with 9 bases between the two ends. Germline CDR1 MDHEN, CDR2 SYDVKM. This CDR3 has 14 residues. Written as DNA, the CDR3 is TGTGCCAGCAGAAAGCAGGGCTCTGGAAACACCATATATTTT. Amino acids: CASRKQGSGNTIYF.

In this sample, this clone turned up a few times. The chain recombines TRBV6-1 with TRBJ1-2, with D uncertain. V was clipped by 4 bases and J by 3 bases, with 18 bases between them. Germline CDR1 and CDR2: MNHNS and SASEGT. The CDR3 is 16 residues long. The CDR3 nucleotides are TGTGCCAGCAGTGCAAGTGTTGGGGTGAGGTACTATGGCTACACCTTC. This encodes CASSASVGVRYYGYTF.

The count of this clone is one. V is TRBV5-4 and J is TRBJ1-5; D remains ambiguous. The CDR3 consists of 15 residues. V lost 2 bases and J lost 7, with 16 bases in between. Germline values: CDR1 SGHNT, CDR2 YYREEE (reference sequence). This CDR3 is CASSFWRGRWQPQHF. CDR3 bases: TGTGCCAGCAGCTTCTGGCGGGGTAGATGGCAGCCCCAGCATTTT.

This clone was seen only a few times. The chain links TRBV6-6 to TRBJ2-3; 14 nucleotides align to TRBD2. V lost 6 bases and J lost 4; bases outside the gene matches: 3. This CDR3 has 15 residues. Germline V CDR1 and CDR2: MNHNY, SVGAGI (reference sequence). The CDR3 DNA reads as TGTGCCAGCAGCAGGACTAGCGGGAGGTCAGATACGCAGTATTTT. The encoded protein is CASSRTSGRSDTQYF.

This clone was found a few times. The chain combines TRBV2 with TRBJ1-5; D perhaps matches TRBD1 (6 bases). Germline assignment: CDR1 SNHLY and CDR2 FYNNEI. Trimming took 2 bases from V and 2 from J, leaving 7 bases between them. The CDR3 has 14 residues. For the CDR3, the DNA is TGTGCCAGCAGTGAAACAGGGCGCAATCAGCCCCAGCATTTT. Protein: CASSETGRNQPQHF.

J is TRBJ1-1 and V is TRBV19; no reliable D call. This CDR3 region has 14 residues. V lost 3 bases and J 0 bases, leaving 8 bases between the germline ends. In germline, CDR1 is LNHDA, CDR2 SQIVND (reference sequence). CDR3 residues: CASSIQQMNTEAFF. CDR3 sequence (DNA): TGTGCCAGTAGTATCCAACAAATGAACACTGAAGCTTTCTTT.

This chain joins TRBV6-1 and TRBJ1-5, with a weak D call TRBD1 (6 bases). Trimming pared 4 bases from V and 0 bases from J, leaving 10 bases between. CDR1 is MNHNS and CDR2 is SASEGT in the germline V gene. The CDR3 covers 15 residues. CDR3 sequence: CASSAYRDSNQPQHF. CDR3 DNA sequence: TGTGCCAGCAGTGCCTACAGGGATAGCAATCAGCCCCAGCATTTT.

The genes are TRBV6-1 and TRBJ2-3; TRBD1 agrees at 7 bases. V lost 8 bases and J lost 7; bases outside the gene matches: 9. The CDR3 covers 13 residues. CDR1 is MNHNS and CDR2 is SASEGT in the germline V gene. The CDR3 is CASEDRSRNTQYF. The CDR3, as DNA: TGTGCCAGCGAGGACAGGAGCAGAAATACGCAGTATTTT.

This clone occurred once. The chain carries TRBV9 and TRBJ2-1, with 9 positions matching TRBD1. V was pared by 3 bases and J by 5 bases, with 12 bases of the junction left unmatched. The length of the CDR3 is 17 residues. Germline V gives CDR1 SGDLS, CDR2 YYNGEE. Here the CDR3 DNA reads TGTGCCAGCAGCGCCCTTCGGGGGACAGGGACGCACAATGAGCAGTTCTTC. It specifies CASSALRGTGTHNEQFF. The full variable domain, in which reference TRBV9 and TRBJ2-1 provide the parts outside the CDR3, is DSGVTQTPKHLITATGQRVTLRCSPRSGDLSVYWYQQSLDQGLQFLIQYYNGEERAKGNILERFSAQQFPDLHSELNLSSLELGDSALYFCASSALRGTGTHNEQFFGPGTRLTVL.

This sequence joins TRBV4-1 and TRBJ2-3, with 10 nucleotides matching TRBD1. CDR3 length: 18 amino acids. Germline CDR1 is MGHRA and CDR2 is YSYEKL. After removal of 0 bases from V and 3 bases from J, the junction contained 9 bases not matched to a gene. DNA of the CDR3: TGCGCCAGCAGCCAAGACCGGACCGGGACAGGGGTAACAGATACGCAGTATTTT. Protein product: CASSQDRTGTGVTDTQYF.

V and J are TRBV19 and TRBJ2-5, with 9 bases identical to TRBD1. The CDR3 runs to 17 residues. J lost 4 bases, V lost 4 bases, and 13 bases had no gene match. In germline, CDR1 is LNHDA, CDR2 SQIVND (reference sequence). CDR3 region: CASSSDPRTGVVETQYF. The CDR3 DNA follows: TGTGCCAGTAGTAGTGATCCCCGGACAGGGGTAGTAGAGACCCAGTACTTC.

V gene TRBV15 combines with J gene TRBJ2-3; D not certain. Trimming pared 6 bases from V and 1 base from J, leaving 5 bases between. Germline CDR1 reads LNHNV; CDR2 reads YYDKDF (reference sequence). The CDR3 extends over 12 amino acids. Written as DNA, the CDR3 is TGTGCCACCAGTCCGGGCACAGATACGCAGTATTTT. Translated, it gives CATSPGTDTQYF.

The rearrangement uses TRBV2 and TRBJ2-5; 14 nucleotides match TRBD2. The CDR3 totals 16 residues. Germline CDR1 reads SNHLY; CDR2 reads FYNNEI. Trimming took 6 bases from V and 5 from J; bases not matched to a gene: 8. CDR3 nucleotide sequence: TGTGCCAGCAGGGGCAAGGGACTAGCGGGAGTGGAGACCCAGTACTTC. Protein sequence: CASRGKGLAGVETQYF. The whole variable domain, remainder taken from reference TRBV2 and TRBJ2-5, is EPEVTQTPSHQVTQMGQEVILRCVPISNHLYFYWYRQILGQKVEFLVSFYNNEISEKSEIFDDQFSVERPDGSNFTLKIRSTKLEDSAMYFCASRGKGLAGVETQYFGPGTRLLVL.

The rearrangement uses TRBV7-9 and TRBJ1-3; 9 positions match TRBD1. The V and J ends lost 2 bases and 2 bases, in that order; junction bases with no gene match: 1. This CDR3 contains 15 residues. Germline V gene data show CDR1 as SEHNR and CDR2 as FQNEAQ (reference sequence). The CDR3 DNA is TGTGCCAGCAGCTTACGACAGGGGGCTGGAAACACCATATATTTT. Translating gives CASSLRQGAGNTIYF.